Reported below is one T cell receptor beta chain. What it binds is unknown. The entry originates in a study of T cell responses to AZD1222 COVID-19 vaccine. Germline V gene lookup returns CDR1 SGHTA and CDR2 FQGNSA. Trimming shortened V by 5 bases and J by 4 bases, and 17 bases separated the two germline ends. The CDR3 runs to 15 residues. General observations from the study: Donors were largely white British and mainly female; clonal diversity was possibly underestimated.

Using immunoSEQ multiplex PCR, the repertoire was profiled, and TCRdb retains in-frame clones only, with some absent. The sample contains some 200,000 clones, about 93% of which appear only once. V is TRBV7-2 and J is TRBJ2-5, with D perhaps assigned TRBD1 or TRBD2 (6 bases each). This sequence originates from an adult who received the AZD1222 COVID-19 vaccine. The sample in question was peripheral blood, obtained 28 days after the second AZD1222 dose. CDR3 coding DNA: TGTGCCAGCAGCCGGAGGGGGACGGGCGGAGAGACCCAGTACTTC. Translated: CASSRRGTGGETQYF.